The entry that follows covers one TCR beta chain sequence. Its antigen is undetermined. Germline CDR1 and CDR2: SQVTM and ANQGSEA. Trimming removed 5 bases from V and 7 bases from J, with 20 bases in between. The CDR3 has 14 residues. The source of the sample is a study of Ad26.COV2.S vaccination and SARS-CoV-2 variants. Findings and limits, study-wide: Non-spike TCR breadth did not differ much between vaccine and placebo recipients. Following vaccination, spike-specific CD8+ and CD4+ T cell responses reportedly exhibited substantial breadth. Analyses that measured TCR breadth and depth may have underestimated total T cell responses.

TCRdb's table, derived via immunoSEQ multiplex PCR, lists solely in-frame clones and lacks some. The repertoire holds more than 150,000 clones, around 90% seen once, with 5.9% in the top ten. This receptor was taken from a human donor who had recovered from COVID-19. The chain has TRBV29-1 and TRBJ1-2; tentative D call: TRBD1 (6 bases). Here the sequenced sample was peripheral blood, taken after recovery from COVID-19. The CDR3 loop is CSVNAGRGVGGYTF. CDR3 nucleotide sequence: TGCAGCGTTAATGCCGGGAGGGGGGTAGGTGGCTACACCTTC.